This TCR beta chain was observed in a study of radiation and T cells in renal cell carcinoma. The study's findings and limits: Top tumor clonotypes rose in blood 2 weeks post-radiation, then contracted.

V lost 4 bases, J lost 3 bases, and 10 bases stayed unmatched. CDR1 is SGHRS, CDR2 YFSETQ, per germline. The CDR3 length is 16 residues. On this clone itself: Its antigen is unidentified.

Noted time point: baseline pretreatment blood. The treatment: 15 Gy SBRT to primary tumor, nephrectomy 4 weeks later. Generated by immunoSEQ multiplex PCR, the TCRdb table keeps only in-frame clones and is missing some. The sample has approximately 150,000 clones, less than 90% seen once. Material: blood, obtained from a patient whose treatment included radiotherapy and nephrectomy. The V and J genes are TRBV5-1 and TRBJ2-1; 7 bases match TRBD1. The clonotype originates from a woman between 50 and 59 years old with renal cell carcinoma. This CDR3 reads CASSLQPGQIYNEQFF. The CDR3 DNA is TGCGCCAGCAGCCTACAACCGGGACAGATCTACAATGAGCAGTTCTTC.